The rows below give T cell receptor beta chains drawn from one sample of a study of blood T cell repertoires in COVID-19. TCRdb keeps only in-frame clones here, not all; method: immunoSEQ multiplex PCR. The sample consists of about 240,000 clones, roughly 86% of them appearing once. The sequenced sample was PBMCs or T cells enriched from blood (not recorded which). These receptors all come from a woman aged 40 to 55 with acute COVID-19. Both conserved end residues are trimmed from each CDR3. D genes are given only for firm matches.

cdr3_aa	v_call	d_call
ASSTGTGVRGYT	TRBV28	TRBD1
ASGTGGIEAF	TRBV19	TRBD1
ASSLEPGTEAF	TRBV7-9	-
ASSYGADLRTEAF	TRBV6-5	-
ASSPAGQEGTDTQY	TRBV5-1	TRBD1
ASSGRDTYEQY	TRBV5-5	-
ASSEPHDRGLGETQY	TRBV2	TRBD1
ASRDRSNQPQH	TRBV19	-
ATSRDRQGSEKLF	TRBV15	-
ASSELAGGQETQY	TRBV19	TRBD2
ASSLLTGGEQF	TRBV7-3	TRBD1
ASRFPRQIRNQPQH	TRBV12-2	-
ASSGTQETQY	TRBV11-2	-
ASSADRAGELF	TRBV2	TRBD1
ASSYSFRADNEQF	TRBV6-5	-
ATSTSGRAATDTQY	TRBV5-4	TRBD2
ASSRTGDYGYT	TRBV19	TRBD1
ASRADRWDYGYT	TRBV12-2	-
ASSLAAVSYNEQF	TRBV7-2	-
ASSTTGGVGQY	TRBV11-3	-
ASSPGLGSSGSTQY	TRBV9	TRBD2
ASSQGRGASSNEQF	TRBV4-1	-
ASSQESFAGFEQY	TRBV4-1	-
ASRRIAVSYNEQF	TRBV4-1	-
ASSLAGQGAKNEQF	TRBV11-2	TRBD1
ASSIGPGQANYGYT	TRBV19	TRBD1
ASSPHTGLVGEQF	TRBV7-2	TRBD2
ASTDRGGSADTQY	TRBV2	TRBD1
ASSISGTGGGRPQH	TRBV19	TRBD1
ASSYRRVATEAF	TRBV2	-
SVDDLRGSGANVLT	TRBV29-1	-